What follows are 20 T cell receptor beta chains derived from one specimen sequenced in a study of blood T cell repertoires in COVID-19. Produced via immunoSEQ multiplex PCR; TCRdb's table is partial and in-frame only. The sample holds roughly 200,000 clones, 76% seen once. The sample consisted of peripheral blood. Receptors originate from a woman in her fifties or sixties with active or convalescent COVID-19.

V usage is TRBV3-1 (or the pseudogene TRBV3-2) and J usage is TRBJ1-5, with unresolved D. This CDR3 is 15 amino acids long. V lost 1 base and J 1 base, leaving 8 bases between the germline ends. Germline CDR1 LGHDT, CDR2 YNNKEL (reference sequence). The CDR3 here is CASSQGRLSNQPQHF. DNA for the CDR3: TGTGCCAGCAGCCAAGGTCGGTTGAGCAATCAGCCCCAGCATTTT.

V and J are TRBV6-5 and TRBJ2-7; no definite D call. CDR3 length equals 13 residues. Germline-derived CDR1 and CDR2 are MNHEY and SVGAGI. Trimming left V 7 bases short and J 6 bases short, with 16 bases between. In nucleotides, the CDR3 is TGTGCCAGCATCTCAACTGGAGTGGGCGAGCAGTACTTC. Its translation is CASISTGVGEQYF.

The CDR3 loop is CAWSLSGTGVPKVDEQYF. The CDR3 DNA sequence: TGTGCCTGGAGCCTTTCCGGGACAGGGGTCCCCAAGGTCGACGAGCAGTACTTC. The gene calls are TRBV30 and TRBJ2-7; TRBD1 matches 10 bases. The CDR3 consists of 18 residues. Germline V gene data show CDR1 as GTSNPN and CDR2 as SVGIG (reference sequence). V gave up 3 bases and J gave up 5 bases; unmatched junction bases: 19.

The gene calls are TRBV28 and TRBJ2-6, with a weak D call TRBD2 (6 bases). The V and J ends lost 2 bases and 4 bases respectively, with 9 bases between them. In germline, CDR1 is MDHEN, CDR2 SYDVKM. This CDR3 region has 15 residues. The CDR3 DNA is TGTGCCAGCAGTTTAGGGGAGGTCGGGGCCAACGTCCTGACTTTC. This sequence encodes CASSLGEVGANVLTF.

This chain uses TRBV4-3 with TRBJ2-7; 8 bases agree with TRBD1. CDR3 length equals 16 residues. CDR1 LGHNA and CDR2 YSLEER come from the germline V gene. Losses at the gene ends were 6 bases for V and 4 bases for J; bases not matched to a gene: 14. The CDR3 DNA follows: TGCGCCAGCAGTTCTATGCGACAGGGGAGAGCGTACGAGCAGTACTTC. This translates into CASSSMRQGRAYEQYF.

The CDR3 coding sequence is TGCGCCAGCAGCCCGAGCCTAGCGGGGGGCGGAGATACGCAGTATTTT. This sequence encodes CASSPSLAGGGDTQYF. The rearrangement uses TRBV5-1 and TRBJ2-3; 11 bases agree with TRBD2. The CDR3 sequence is 16 residues long. With 4 bases clipped from V and 5 bases from J, the junction kept 9 bases outside the gene matches. The germline V gene has CDR1 SGHRS and CDR2 YFSETQ.

The chain employs TRBV6-6 and TRBJ2-7, with TRBD1 as a possible D gene (6 bases). This CDR3 region has 14 residues. Trimming took off 6 bases at V and 2 bases at J, with 14 bases between the two ends. The V gene's germline CDR1 is MNHNY and CDR2 SVGAGI (reference sequence). DNA of the CDR3: TGTGCCAGCAGGAGCCGAGACAGGCCCTACGAGCAGTACTTC. This encodes CASRSRDRPYEQYF.

The chain links TRBV7-8 to TRBJ2-3; a weak D match, TRBD1 (6 bases). The CDR3 is 15 residues long. V lost 5 bases, J lost 3 bases, and 15 bases lay in between. Germline V gene data show CDR1 as SGHVS and CDR2 as FQNEAQ. CDR3 sequence reads: CASSGGPDVTDTQYF. The CDR3, as DNA: TGTGCCAGCAGCGGGGGCCCCGATGTAACAGATACGCAGTATTTT.

The J gene is TRBJ1-5, the V gene TRBV2; 10 nucleotides match TRBD1. Germline CDR1 SNHLY, CDR2 FYNNEI. This CDR3 has 16 residues. V lost 3 bases to trimming and J lost 7 bases; unmatched junction nucleotides: 9. This CDR3 reads CASSEARQGAGQPQHF. CDR3 DNA sequence: TGTGCCAGCAGTGAGGCTCGACAGGGGGCTGGGCAGCCCCAGCATTTT.

The J gene is TRBJ2-7, the V gene TRBV5-1, with TRBD2 matching over 11 bases. The V segment lost 0 bases and the J segment 2 bases; nucleotides outside the gene matches: 10. Germline values: CDR1 SGHRS, CDR2 YFSETQ. The CDR3 runs to 18 residues. CDR3 sequence reads: CASSLGLAGSERPYEQYF. The CDR3 DNA is TGCGCCAGCAGCTTGGGACTAGCGGGATCAGAGAGGCCCTACGAGCAGTACTTC. The variable domain in full, completed from reference TRBV5-1 and TRBJ2-7, reads KAGVTQTPRYLIKTRGQQVTLSCSPISGHRSVSWYQQTPGQGLQFLFEYFSETQRNKGNFPGRFSGRQFSNSRSEMNVSTLELGDSALYLCASSLGLAGSERPYEQYFGPGTRLTVT.

The chain carries TRBV27 and TRBJ1-4; tentative D call: TRBD1 (6 bases). The CDR3 covers 12 residues. The V end lost 8 bases, the J end lost 8 bases, and 12 bases lay between the germline ends. Germline CDR1 MNHEY, CDR2 SMNVEV (reference sequence). This CDR3 reads CASARGGEKLFF. In DNA, the CDR3 is TGTGCCAGCGCCAGGGGTGGGGAAAAACTGTTTTTT.

The V and J genes are TRBV4-3 and TRBJ1-2; 9 nucleotides align to TRBD1. V gave up 3 bases and J gave up 8 bases; unmatched junction bases: 7. This CDR3 contains 14 residues. Germline values: CDR1 LGHNA, CDR2 YSLEER. The CDR3 protein is CASSQEQGAGGYTF. DNA for the CDR3: TGCGCCAGCAGCCAGGAACAGGGGGCGGGGGGCTACACCTTC.

The gene calls are TRBV5-1 and TRBJ2-1; tentatively, D is TRBD1 (5 bases). The CDR3 has 14 residues. CDR1 and CDR2 (germline): SGHRS, YFSETQ. V gave up 4 bases and J gave up 5 bases, with 13 bases separating them. CDR3 sequence reads: CASSPRVQDNEQFF. In DNA, the CDR3 is TGCGCCAGCAGCCCCAGGGTTCAAGACAATGAGCAGTTCTTC.

In nucleotides, the CDR3 is TGCGCCAGCAGCCAGGGGACTGGGGCGGTTGGGGCTTACAATGAGCAGTTCTTC. This gives the protein CASSQGTGAVGAYNEQFF. The chain couples TRBV4-1 to TRBJ2-1; D possibly corresponds to TRBD2 (6 bases). V was shortened by 3 bases and J by 4 bases, with 22 bases between the two germline ends. This CDR3 region has 18 residues. Germline assignment: CDR1 MGHRA and CDR2 YSYEKL.

The chain uses TRBV28 and TRBJ1-4; possibly TRBD1 for D (6 bases). Germline CDR1 is MDHEN and CDR2 is SYDVKM. The CDR3 is 15 residues long. The V end lost 4 bases, the J end lost 4 bases, and 13 bases lay between the germline ends. The DNA for the CDR3 is TGTGCCAGCAGTTCGGCGGGGGCGCTTAATGAAAAACTGTTTTTT. It yields the protein CASSSAGALNEKLFF.

The CDR3 nucleotides are TGTGCCAGAAGCTTGGGGAGGTGGCTGGGTACCGAGCAGTACTTC. As protein: CARSLGRWLGTEQYF. The chain recombines TRBV5-3 with TRBJ2-7; TRBD2 is a possible D gene (5 bases). TRBV5-3 carries the ORF label, with uncertain function. This CDR3 is 15 amino acids long. Trimming pared 0 bases from V and 6 bases from J, leaving 16 bases between.

The chain employs TRBV6-5 and TRBJ1-2, with D perhaps matching TRBD1 (6 bases). Deletions cut 2 bases from V and 4 bases from J, with 14 bases between. CDR1 MNHEY and CDR2 SVGAGI come from the germline V gene. This CDR3 contains 15 residues. The CDR3 nucleotides are TGTGCCAGCAGTTACAGGACAGCCCCCCTCTATGGCTACACCTTC. This sequence encodes CASSYRTAPLYGYTF.

This chain links TRBV5-1 with TRBJ1-4; 9 positions agree with TRBD1. From germline, CDR1 is SGHRS and CDR2 YFSETQ. This CDR3 region has 16 residues. V lost 0 bases, J lost 8 bases, and 8 bases stayed unmatched. The CDR3 loop is CASSLGGTGTSEKLFF. CDR3 bases: TGCGCCAGCAGCTTGGGAGGGACAGGGACTTCGGAAAAACTGTTTTTT.

The J gene is TRBJ2-2, the V gene TRBV7-3; 8 bases are shared with TRBD2. The junction had 0 bases not matched to a gene; V was cut back by 3 bases and J by 0 bases. This CDR3 is 15 amino acids long. CDR1 is SGHTA, CDR2 FQGTGA, per germline. CDR3 protein: CASSFSGANTGELFF. The CDR3 nucleotides read TGTGCCAGCAGCTTTAGCGGGGCGAACACCGGGGAGCTGTTTTTT.

The chain joins TRBV2 to TRBJ2-4; D remains unclear. This CDR3 region has 13 residues. V lost 1 base, J lost 4 bases, and 5 bases lay in between. Looked up from germline, CDR1 is SNHLY and CDR2 is FYNNEI. CDR3 DNA sequence: TGTGCCAGCAGTGAAGATCTGAAAAACATTCAGTACTTC. Translated: CASSEDLKNIQYF.